The subject of this entry is one TCR beta chain. The entry originates in a study of blood T cell repertoires in COVID-19. As handled by the study authors: Amplification of reference gene primers was used by the study to estimate nucleated cell counts. Here immunoSEQ multiplex PCR was the method, and the copy in TCRdb shows in-frame clones only, minus some. That table supplies the V and J calls and clone size; D and trimming were determined from the DNA. The sample shows about 230,000 clones, about 79% of them seen only once. Trimming left V 9 bases short and J 4 bases short, with 12 bases between. CDR3 size: 12 residues. Per the germline V gene, CDR1 is ENHRY and CDR2 is SYGVKD.

This TCR derives from a woman aged 40 to 50 who had recovered from COVID-19. This rearrangement joins TRBV10-3 to TRBJ1-2; D may be TRBD1 (5 bases). Material for sequencing was peripheral blood. Here the CDR3 reads CAIARDTYGYTF. The DNA for the CDR3 is TGTGCCATAGCCAGGGATACCTATGGCTACACCTTC.